This T cell receptor beta chain appears in the sequencing data of a study of OX40 agonist ivuxolimab in advanced cancers. Study background: Every patient in dose escalation had hepatocellular carcinoma, melanoma, renal cell or head and neck cancer. General observations from the study: CD4+ and CD8+ T cells in blood underwent clonal expansion by week 6 at 0.1 to 3.0 mg/kg. In CD8+ T cells, expanded clones were on average more numerous than in CD4+. Antigens targeted by the expanded peripheral T cells were not determined.

Assay: immunoSEQ multiplex PCR; the TCRdb copy retains only in-frame clones and omits some. The table has under 85,000 clones, more than 85% seen once. This clone showed up just a few times. Its matching antigen is unknown. This specimen consisted of CD4+ or CD8+ T cells sorted from blood, obtained in a trial of the OX40 agonist ivuxolimab. The clonotype originates from an adult with an advanced solid tumor such as melanoma, head and neck, liver or kidney cancer.

The CDR3 DNA reads as TGTGCCAGCAGTGAATCTAATGGCTACACCTTC. This encodes CASSESNGYTF. This rearrangement joins TRBV6-1 to TRBJ1-2; the D is unclear. This CDR3 region has 11 residues. The V gene's germline CDR1 is MNHNS and CDR2 SASEGT. Between the trimmed V and J ends, which lost 2 bases and 6 bases, there was a span of 4 bases.